What follows are 12 T cell receptor beta chains derived from one specimen sequenced in a study of CD8 T cells in Susac syndrome. A quantity of about 0.45 to 1 ug RNA underwent reverse transcription using random hexamers. TCRdb fed the immunoSEQ multiplex PCR reads into MiXCR, producing one record per CDR3 protein. The data hold about 120,000 distinct CDR3 sequences, with less than 95% observed a single time. The material sequenced was CD4+ T cells from PBMCs. All receptors come from a human donor in good health.

The chain couples TRBV9 to TRBJ2-1; 13 positions agree with TRBD2. Germline assignment: CDR1 SGDLS and CDR2 YYNGEE. V lost 3 bases and J lost 4; bases outside the gene matches: 16. The CDR3 runs 20 residues. The CDR3 loop is CASSGTGTSGILGLYNEQFF. Written as DNA, the CDR3 is TGTGCCAGCAGCGGAACCGGGACTAGCGGGATTCTTGGGCTATACAATGAGCAGTTCTTC.

The chain combines TRBV12-3 or TRBV12-4 with TRBJ2-7; D not resolved. This CDR3 spans 15 amino acids. The germline V and J ends were trimmed by 4 bases and 3 bases, with 16 bases remaining between them. CDR3 in amino acids: CASSSLGGSGYEQYF. The CDR3 region has the DNA TGTGCCAGCAGTTCCCTAGGTGGGTCAGGCTACGAGCAGTACTTC.

This chain joins TRBV29-1 and TRBJ1-2; a weak D match, TRBD1 (6 bases). Germline CDR1 reads SQVTM; CDR2 reads ANQGSEA. Between the trimmed V and J ends, which lost 2 bases and 7 bases, there was a span of 14 bases. This CDR3 is 13 amino acids long. This CDR3 reads CSVERGYEVGYTF. The DNA of the CDR3 is TGCAGCGTTGAAAGGGGGTATGAGGTTGGCTACACCTTC.

The CDR3 protein is CASSYPADQETQYF. The CDR3 region has the DNA TGTGCCAGCAGTTACCCAGCGGACCAAGAGACCCAGTACTTC. The chain carries TRBV6-6 and TRBJ2-5; perhaps TRBD2 as D (5 bases). Trimming removed 2 bases at V and 0 bases at J, with 7 bases between. The CDR3 extends over 14 amino acids. In germline, CDR1 is MNHNY, CDR2 SVGAGI (reference sequence).

The chain uses TRBV7-8 and TRBJ1-2, with D unresolved. The CDR3 has 13 amino acids. V dropped 5 bases and J dropped 4 bases, with 11 bases sitting between them. The V gene's germline CDR1 is SGHVS and CDR2 FQNEAQ. The CDR3 sequence is CASSPGRVYGYTF. The CDR3 nucleotides read TGTGCCAGCAGCCCCGGAAGAGTCTATGGCTACACCTTC.

The chain carries TRBV28 and TRBJ2-1, with D perhaps matching TRBD1 or TRBD2 (5 bases each). Germline V gene lookup returns CDR1 MDHEN and CDR2 SYDVKM. CDR3 length: 14 residues. Trimming removed 3 bases from V and 7 bases from J, with 13 bases in between. CDR3 nucleotides: TGTGCCAGCAGTTTGGGGACGGTTACTAATGAGCAGTTCTTC. Translating it yields CASSLGTVTNEQFF.

In its sample, this clonotype was seen once. V usage is TRBV27 and J usage is TRBJ1-1, with D perhaps TRBD1 (6 bases). Trimming stripped 7 bases from V and 2 bases from J, with 14 bases between. Germline V gene lookup returns CDR1 MNHEY and CDR2 SMNVEV (reference sequence). This CDR3 spans 14 amino acids. CDR3 sequence reads: CASIKGRGNTEAFF. The CDR3 DNA sequence: TGTGCCAGCATAAAGGGCAGGGGTAACACTGAAGCTTTCTTT.

This sequence joins TRBV29-1 and TRBJ2-5, with D possibly TRBD2 on 5 matching bases. Germline CDR1 reads SQVTM; CDR2 reads ANQGSEA. This CDR3 is 14 amino acids long. Trimming left V 5 bases short and J 1 base short, with 14 bases between. CDR3 in DNA: TGCAGCGTTTATCCAGTGGGAGCCCAAGAGACCCAGTACTTC. Its protein product is CSVYPVGAQETQYF.

The chain is built from TRBV2 and TRBJ2-7; no firm D call. Looked up from germline, CDR1 is SNHLY and CDR2 is FYNNEI. The CDR3 runs 12 residues. The germline V and J ends were trimmed by 2 bases and 6 bases, with 8 bases remaining between them. In DNA form, the CDR3 reads TGTGCCAGCAGTGAATTGACCGCCGAGCAGTACTTC. Translation: CASSELTAEQYF. Filled out from reference TRBV2 and TRBJ2-7, the complete variable domain reads EPEVTQTPSHQVTQMGQEVILRCVPISNHLYFYWYRQILGQKVEFLVSFYNNEISEKSEIFDDQFSVERPDGSNFTLKIRSTKLEDSAMYFCASSELTAEQYFGPGTRLTVT.

The gene calls are TRBV5-1 and TRBJ1-3; D remains unclear. The CDR3 is made up of 13 amino acids. Germline CDR1 reads SGHRS; CDR2 reads YFSETQ. The ends were cut back, 4 bases at V and 3 bases at J, with 8 bases in the middle. CDR3 loop: CASSQDDGNTIYF. The CDR3 DNA is TGCGCCAGCAGCCAGGATGATGGAAACACCATATATTTT. The full variable domain, its missing parts supplied by reference TRBV5-1 and TRBJ1-3, is KAGVTQTPRYLIKTRGQQVTLSCSPISGHRSVSWYQQTPGQGLQFLFEYFSETQRNKGNFPGRFSGRQFSNSRSEMNVSTLELGDSALYLCASSQDDGNTIYFGEGSWLTVV.

This chain connects TRBV3-1 to TRBJ2-1; no firm D call. This CDR3 has 15 amino acids. Germline values: CDR1 LGHDT, CDR2 YNNKEL (reference sequence). V lost 0 bases and J 2 bases, leaving 8 bases between the germline ends. The CDR3 DNA is TGTGCCAGCAGCCAAGATTCTGTTCCCTACAATGAGCAGTTCTTC. This sequence encodes CASSQDSVPYNEQFF.

The rearrangement uses TRBV6-5 and TRBJ1-1, with 10 bases matching TRBD1. From germline, CDR1 is MNHEY and CDR2 SVGAGI. V was pared by 6 bases and J by 5 bases, with 9 bases of the junction left unmatched. The CDR3 covers 15 residues. The CDR3 DNA reads as TGTGCCAGCAGGCGGACCGGGACAGGGGAAACTGAAGCTTTCTTT. It specifies CASRRTGTGETEAFF.